These 29 T cell receptor beta chains share one sample of origin, sequenced in a study of blood T cell repertoires in COVID-19. Repertoires were generated with immunoSEQ multiplex PCR, while TCRdb's copy carries only in-frame clones and drops some. The data show more than 300,000 clones, more than 75% seen once. Material: peripheral blood. These receptors were taken from a woman aged 25 to 39 with COVID-19, enrolled during active disease.

This clone was seen many times. The same CDR3 can be traced to other DNA sequences in this sample. The gene calls are TRBV19 and TRBJ1-5; 9 bases are a match to TRBD1. Trimming at V came to 4 bases and at J to 6 bases, leaving 7 bases not matched to a gene. Germline values: CDR1 LNHDA, CDR2 SQIVND (reference sequence). CDR3 length: 15 residues. This chain's CDR3 is CASSTPGQGTQPQHF. Here the CDR3 DNA reads TGTGCCAGTAGTACCCCGGGACAGGGAACTCAGCCCCAGCATTTT.

This clone has only one observation. The CDR3 is CASTNQGSYTF. In DNA form, the CDR3 reads TGTGCCAGTACCAACCAGGGTAGCTACACCTTC. The chain links TRBV19 to TRBJ1-2; TRBD1 is a possible D gene (5 bases). CDR3 length equals 11 residues. Trimming shortened V by 7 bases and J by 9 bases, and 12 bases separated the two germline ends. The germline V gene encodes CDR1 LNHDA and CDR2 SQIVND (reference sequence).

This clone has only a few counts. The chain couples TRBV25-1 to TRBJ1-1, with TRBD1 matching over 8 bases. The V and J ends lost 10 bases and 3 bases, in that order; junction bases with no gene match: 7. CDR1 is MGHDK, CDR2 SYGVNS, per germline. The CDR3 has 13 amino acids. This chain's CDR3 is CATGQGSDTEAFF. CDR3 nucleotide sequence: TGTGCCACCGGACAGGGTTCGGACACTGAAGCTTTCTTT.

The V gene is TRBV24-1, the J gene TRBJ2-2; D is possibly TRBD2 (6 bases). Germline V gives CDR1 KGHDR, CDR2 SFDVKD. The CDR3 contains 13 residues. V lost 5 bases, J lost 6 bases, and 9 bases lay in between. The CDR3 sequence is CATSGEDPGELFF. CDR3 nucleotide sequence: TGTGCCACCAGTGGGGAGGACCCCGGGGAGCTGTTTTTT.

The chain uses TRBV5-1 and TRBJ2-7, with TRBD1 matching over 10 bases. Germline-derived CDR1 and CDR2 are SGHRS and YFSETQ. The CDR3 spans 15 residues. The ends lost 6 bases at V and 2 bases at J; junction bases unmatched: 8. Written as DNA, the CDR3 is TGCGCCAGCACCTACACGGGGACAGGGGCCTACGAGCAGTACTTC. Its translation is CASTYTGTGAYEQYF.

The chain uses TRBV7-8 and TRBJ1-5; D gene uncertain. Germline V CDR1 and CDR2: SGHVS, FQNEAQ. CDR3 size: 13 residues. Trimming stripped 4 bases from V and 3 bases from J, with 7 bases between. The CDR3 region has the DNA TGTGCCAGCAGCTCAGAGGTCAATCAGCCCCAGCATTTT. Encoded protein: CASSSEVNQPQHF.

CDR3 sequence (DNA): TGTGCCAGCAGCCGATTTGACAGGCCGGTGGGAAACACCATATATTTT. Translation: CASSRFDRPVGNTIYF. The V gene is TRBV7-9, the J gene TRBJ1-3, with a weak D call TRBD1 (6 bases). The CDR3 length is 16 residues. From germline, CDR1 is SEHNR and CDR2 FQNEAQ (reference sequence). Trimming took 5 bases from V and 4 from J, leaving 18 bases between them.

This sequence joins TRBV3-1 (or the pseudogene TRBV3-2) and TRBJ2-5; 8 bases align to TRBD2. CDR3 size: 16 residues. V lost 5 bases, J lost 4 bases, and 12 bases stayed unmatched. Per the germline V gene, CDR1 is LGHDT and CDR2 is YNNKEL (reference sequence). CDR3 residues: CASSRNSGSNTETQYF. The CDR3 coding sequence is TGTGCCAGCAGCAGAAACAGCGGGAGTAACACAGAGACCCAGTACTTC.

The chain carries TRBV4-1 and TRBJ1-4, with a tentative D call TRBD1 (5 bases). This CDR3 has 16 amino acids. In germline, CDR1 is MGHRA, CDR2 YSYEKL. Trimming took off 2 bases at V and 1 base at J, with 11 bases between the two ends. The CDR3 is CASSQFGTETNEKLFF. The CDR3 DNA reads TGCGCCAGCAGCCAATTTGGGACTGAAACTAATGAAAAACTGTTTTTT.

This chain uses TRBV5-4 with TRBJ2-7; TRBD2 matches 16 bases. This CDR3 has 18 amino acids. Germline CDR1 and CDR2: SGHNT and YYREEE (reference sequence). V trimming: 0 bases; J trimming: 5 bases; junction bases outside the gene matches: 8. This CDR3 reads CASSLGGLAGGLLHEQYF. The CDR3 DNA follows: TGTGCCAGCAGCTTGGGGGGACTAGCGGGAGGGCTTCTACACGAGCAGTACTTC.

V usage is TRBV9 and J usage is TRBJ2-7; 10 bases are a match to TRBD2. Germline V lookup: CDR1 SGDLS, CDR2 YYNGEE. Germline trimming cut 0 bases from V and 5 bases from J; bases unmatched to any gene: 11. The CDR3 runs to 17 residues. Written as DNA, the CDR3 is TGTGCCAGCAGCGTAGCTACCCTAGCGGGAGAAAAAAACGAGCAGTACTTC. This codes for CASSVATLAGEKNEQYF.

The chain employs TRBV19 and TRBJ2-1; tentative D call: TRBD1 (5 bases). CDR3 size: 15 residues. Trimming pared 5 bases from V and 0 bases from J, leaving 11 bases between. The germline gives CDR1 LNHDA, CDR2 SQIVND (reference sequence). The CDR3 loop is CASSAQAYSYNEQFF. CDR3 in DNA: TGTGCCAGTAGTGCACAGGCGTACTCCTACAATGAGCAGTTCTTC.

The chain is built from TRBV9 and TRBJ1-1; D not certain. The V gene lost 0 bases and the J gene lost 2 bases, with 11 bases spanning the gap. The V gene's germline CDR1 is SGDLS and CDR2 YYNGEE. This CDR3 comprises 15 residues. CDR3 sequence reads: CASSVESVSNTEAFF. The CDR3 DNA reads TGTGCCAGCAGCGTAGAAAGCGTCAGTAACACTGAAGCTTTCTTT.

This clone was seen only once. V usage is TRBV28 and J usage is TRBJ2-3, with D perhaps TRBD1 (5 bases). The V end lost 3 bases, the J end lost 2 bases, and 15 bases lay between the germline ends. CDR3 size: 16 residues. Germline V gene sequence: CDR1 MDHEN, CDR2 SYDVKM. The CDR3 region is CASSLGRVDFTDTQYF. The CDR3 DNA sequence: TGTGCCAGCAGTTTGGGCAGGGTCGACTTCACAGATACGCAGTATTTT.

This clone was counted a few times. Other nucleotide sequences from this sample produce the same CDR3. The chain employs TRBV6-1 and TRBJ2-7; 11 nucleotides align to TRBD2. The germline V gene has CDR1 MNHNS and CDR2 SASEGT. The V and J ends lost 1 base and 1 base, in that order; junction bases with no gene match: 0. This CDR3 comprises 15 residues. This chain's CDR3 is CASSEGTSGSYEQYF. Here the CDR3 DNA reads TGTGCCAGCAGTGAAGGGACTAGCGGGTCCTACGAGCAGTACTTC.

CDR3 nucleotides: TGTGCCAGCAGTGCTAGACAGGGGGCTACTGAAGCTTTCTTT. This translates into CASSARQGATEAFF. The rearrangement links TRBV6-2 or TRBV6-3 to TRBJ1-1, with 10 bases lining up with TRBD1. The CDR3 consists of 14 residues. The V gene end was trimmed by 5 bases and the J gene end by 5 bases; junction bases not matched to a gene: 5. Germline V gives CDR1 MNHEY, CDR2 SVGEGT.

The CDR3 region has the DNA TGTGCCACCAGTGAACAGCCCCCGAACACCGGGGAGCTGTTTTTT. The encoded protein is CATSEQPPNTGELFF. The chain uses TRBV24-1 and TRBJ2-2; D ambiguous. Germline V gives CDR1 KGHDR, CDR2 SFDVKD. Trimming shortened V by 4 bases and J by 0 bases, and 8 bases separated the two germline ends. CDR3 length: 15 amino acids.

V is TRBV5-1 and J is TRBJ2-4, with 9 bases identical to TRBD2. CDR3 length: 14 residues. The J segment lost 8 bases and the V segment lost 4 bases, leaving 7 bases of the junction unmatched. CDR1 is SGHRS, CDR2 YFSETQ, per germline. CDR3 protein: CASSLSGSRDIQYF. The CDR3 DNA sequence: TGCGCCAGCAGCCTTAGCGGGAGCCGGGACATTCAGTACTTC.

This rearrangement joins TRBV12-3 or TRBV12-4 to TRBJ2-2, with unresolved D. The CDR3 contains 13 residues. V was clipped by 0 bases and J by 7 bases, with 6 bases between them. Here the CDR3 DNA reads TGTGCCAGCAGTTTAGCGTATTTCGGGGAGCTGTTTTTT. Protein sequence: CASSLAYFGELFF.

The V gene is TRBV19, the J gene TRBJ2-5; weak D call: TRBD1 (7 bases). The germline V and J ends were trimmed by 7 bases and 1 base, with 10 bases remaining between them. CDR1 and CDR2 (germline): LNHDA, SQIVND (reference sequence). The CDR3 consists of 13 residues. CDR3 region: CASTGGGQETQYF. The CDR3 nucleotides read TGTGCCAGTACAGGGGGAGGCCAAGAGACCCAGTACTTC.

The chain has TRBV30 and TRBJ2-5, with D hard to call. The CDR3 extends over 11 amino acids. Trimming stripped 3 bases from V and 5 bases from J, with 7 bases between. The germline V gene encodes CDR1 GTSNPN and CDR2 SVGIG (reference sequence). The CDR3 reads CAWRSTETQYF. For the CDR3, the DNA is TGTGCCTGGAGGAGTACGGAGACCCAGTACTTC.

This clone was seen only once. The chain employs TRBV7-2 and TRBJ1-1; D unclear. The CDR3 sequence is 15 residues long. V was clipped by 5 bases and J by 1 base, with 14 bases between them. Germline V gene data show CDR1 as SGHTA and CDR2 as FQGNSA. The CDR3 DNA reads TGTGCCAGCAGCATCCGGGTCCGGAGGAACACTGAAGCTTTCTTT. Translation: CASSIRVRRNTEAFF.

The V call is TRBV5-1, the J call TRBJ2-7; TRBD2 matches at 8 bases. Losses at the gene ends were 0 bases for V and 3 bases for J; bases not matched to a gene: 8. The CDR3 length is 16 residues. Germline CDR1 SGHRS, CDR2 YFSETQ. The CDR3 protein is CASSLAAGGAYYEQYF. The CDR3 nucleotides are TGCGCCAGCAGCTTGGCGGCGGGAGGTGCCTACTACGAGCAGTACTTC. The full variable domain, completed using reference TRBV5-1 and TRBJ2-7, is KAGVTQTPRYLIKTRGQQVTLSCSPISGHRSVSWYQQTPGQGLQFLFEYFSETQRNKGNFPGRFSGRQFSNSRSEMNVSTLELGDSALYLCASSLAAGGAYYEQYFGPGTRLTVT.

The chain is built from TRBV6-6 and TRBJ1-6, with D possibly TRBD1 on 5 matching bases. The CDR3 consists of 17 residues. CDR1 is MNHNY, CDR2 SVGAGI, per germline (reference sequence). The ends were cut back, 6 bases at V and 9 bases at J, with 24 bases in the middle. The CDR3 sequence: CASSRRMGVGGASPLHF. CDR3 sequence (DNA): TGTGCCAGCAGCCGAAGGATGGGCGTGGGGGGAGCTTCACCCCTCCACTTT.

CDR3 in DNA: TGTGCCAGCAGCTATGTCACTGAAGCTTTCTTT. This codes for CASSYVTEAFF. The chain has TRBV28 and TRBJ1-1, with D unresolved. V lost 6 bases and J 4 bases, leaving 6 bases between the germline ends. The CDR3 length is 11 residues. Germline CDR1 and CDR2: MDHEN and SYDVKM.

This rearrangement joins TRBV28 to TRBJ2-5; 8 nucleotides agree with TRBD1. Germline V CDR1 and CDR2: MDHEN, SYDVKM. Trimming removed 11 bases from V and 2 bases from J; junction bases left unmatched: 7. CDR3 length: 13 residues. The CDR3 DNA follows: TGTGCCCACGGACAGGGTAGACAAGAGACCCAGTACTTC. Its protein product is CAHGQGRQETQYF.

This chain joins TRBV5-1 and TRBJ2-1; 8 bases match TRBD1. The length of the CDR3 is 14 residues. Trimming removed 4 bases from V and 6 bases from J; junction bases left unmatched: 6. Germline CDR1 and CDR2: SGHRS and YFSETQ. As DNA, the CDR3 is TGCGCCAGCAGCGTAGGACAGGGTAGCAATGAGCAGTTCTTC. This encodes CASSVGQGSNEQFF.

This clone was observed a single time. The chain is built from TRBV10-1 and TRBJ2-1; TRBD2 matches at 11 bases. This CDR3 spans 15 amino acids. V dropped 6 bases and J dropped 6; count of bases not matched to a gene: 7. Germline V gene sequence: CDR1 WNHNN, CDR2 SYGVQD (reference sequence). CDR3 bases: TGCGCCAGCAGGGCCGGGACTAGCGGCGCCAATGAGCAGTTCTTC. Translation: CASRAGTSGANEQFF.

This clone was detected once. V is TRBV9 and J is TRBJ2-3, with 9 nucleotides matching TRBD2. The CDR3 extends over 17 amino acids. The V and J ends lost 6 bases and 4 bases, in that order; junction bases with no gene match: 15. Germline V gives CDR1 SGDLS, CDR2 YYNGEE. CDR3 DNA sequence: TGTGCCAGCAACCGGTTCGGCCTAGCGGGACTGCCAGATACGCAGTATTTT. As protein: CASNRFGLAGLPDTQYF.